The source of this T cell receptor (beta chain) is a study of blood T cells in healthy people across ages (dated by TCRdb to between 2014 and 2016). In terms of the full investigation: In model experiments, template switching captured about one uniquely barcoded TCR beta cDNA molecule for every two T cells. The study measured age-related changes in TCR beta repertoire diversity using deep sequencing normalized with unique cDNA molecular identifiers. Donors were grouped into four age groups: young (average roughly 17 years), middle-aged (39), aged (around 62) and long-lived (less than 85). To avoid experimental bias, donors of different ages were spread randomly across the sequencing lanes. Using the same blood draw, the study looked at two additional independent replicas of 1 million unique cDNA reads for two donors, one aged 18 to 29 and the other aged 80 or older. What the research found in general, with its limitations: A strong correlation was found between observed TCR beta diversity and the percentage of naive T cells measured by flow cytometry. Observed TCR beta diversity per million T cells fell roughly linearly with age, and a significant reduction was already apparent by age approximately 41. Compared with the aged group, the long-lived group had more naive CD4+ T cells, fewer expanded clones and increased TCR diversity, a pattern suggesting age selection. Because the CMV infection status of the donors was unknown, age-related changes in expanded clonotypes may potentially have been confounded. Estimates of total diversity based on one million sequenced T cells were considered lower bounds and underestimates. Since profiling was done on bulk unsorted PBMCs, naive and antigen-experienced compartments could not be conclusively compared.

About this clonotype itself: Its antigen remains undetermined. No much larger clone exists at a distance of one base, and base qualities are not known.

Systemically healthy Caucasian individuals from Russia, some 38 in total and aged about 6 to 100 years, were included as donors. Ten milliliters of peripheral blood were drawn from each donor into EDTA-treated Vacutainer tubes. Ficoll-Paque density-gradient centrifugation was used to isolate PBMCs, with at least 6.5 million per sample. Trizol reagent was used to extract total RNA from PBMCs, with at least 6 micrograms per sample. The percentages of naive CD45RAhigh/CD27high T cells were determined by flow cytometry on a PBMC aliquot from every donor. The library was built by means of 5' RACE. Sequencing used an Illumina HiSeq 2500. A second PCR of roughly 7 to 11 cycles was performed with a sample-barcoded 5' primer and a J-beta primer mix. A template-switch 5' adaptor carrying 12 random nucleotides introduced a unique molecular identifier onto each TCR beta cDNA molecule. Each sample yielded at least 2.5 million CDR3-containing paired-end reads. First-strand cDNA synthesis was performed from all RNA using the Mint cDNA synthesis kit, with priming by a TRBC-specific oligonucleotide. All cDNA was treated with uracil-DNA glycosylase and then went through a first 18-cycle PCR with the universal primers M1SS and BC2_uni_R. Regarding the original processing steps: For normalization, 1 million high-quality reads, each with a distinct molecular identifier, were randomly selected from each sample. Reads with shared molecular identifiers were discarded instead of being binned into consensus sequences. MiTCR, set to a Q25 quality threshold and the strictest error-elimination algorithm, was used for CDR3 identification, clonotype clustering and error correction. Lower-bound total TCR beta diversity was estimated with a nonparametric unseen species model using Euler transformation. TCRdb trimmed public reads at Q25 via fastp, called clones via MiXCR and kept in-frame beta chains. When rows share a CDR3 protein, they turn into one entry using the most common DNA and genes. The V and J calls were not made by the authors but by TCRdb's processing. Here the sample has 2 million or so distinct CDR3 sequences; about 49% occur a single time. Approximately 2.1% of the sample comes from the top ten.

The trim is 2 bases for V and 0 bases for J, with a gap of 17 bases between the germline ends. The CDR3, from cysteine to phenylalanine, totals 19 residues. The only DNA kept is the CDR3, 57 bases in frame from the first base. From a lookup of the germline V gene, CDR1 and CDR2 are MDHEN and SYDVKM. This TCR came from a woman aged 40 to 50 in good health. Here the chain combines TRBV28 and TRBJ1-6; there is no confident call for the D gene. The source material was blood. In nucleotide form, the sequence is TGTGCCAGCAGTTTAGTTTCCGTCAGTCAGAGCTCCTATAATTCACCCCTCCACTTT. Translated, this gives CASSLVSVSQSSYNSPLHF.